This T cell receptor (beta chain) came from a study of T cell repertoires in cytomegalovirus infection. Study as a whole: Selected CMV epitopes included recently identified HLA-C-restricted ones as well as well-studied HLA-B-restricted ones.

One entry per CDR3 protein results from TCRdb running MiXCR on the reads. Seen here are some 800,000 distinct CDR3 sequences, 30% to 35% observed once, and the top ten hold approximately 13%. Study-level points and caveats: The ex vivo response was dominated by HLA-C-restricted CMV-specific TCR beta clonotypes. CMV carriers having the relevant HLA were flagged by cumulative public TCR beta family frequency.

Germline CDR1 SGHVS, CDR2 FNYEAQ. The V gene end was trimmed by 1 base and the J gene end by 5 bases; junction bases not matched to a gene: 12. The CDR3 spans 17 residues. As for this clonotype: As yet, its antigen is unknown.

The V gene is TRBV7-6, the J gene TRBJ1-2; 8 nucleotides agree with TRBD1. The source of this sequence is a human donor in good health (CMV status not recorded). Some clones in this sample may be carry-over from other donors' samples. The sequences come from cultured CD8+ T cells from PBMCs, collected from culture after CMV antigen stimulation. CDR3 sequence reads: CASSLGRGTRQGYGYTF. CDR3 sequence (DNA): TGTGCCAGCAGCTTAGGGAGGGGGACCAGACAGGGGTATGGCTACACCTTC. Filled out from reference TRBV7-6 and TRBJ1-2, the complete variable domain reads GAGVSQSPRYKVTKRGQDVALRCDPISGHVSLYWYRQALGQGPEFLTYFNYEAQQDKSGLPNDRFSAERPEGSISTLTIQRTEQRDSAMYRCASSLGRGTRQGYGYTFGSGTRLTVV.